The 8 T cell receptor beta chains listed next were all sequenced from one sample in a study of blood T cell repertoires in COVID-19. Measured with immunoSEQ multiplex PCR; TCRdb has only the in-frame clones, and not every one. Among approximately 250,000 clones listed, approximately 88% were seen once. Sequencing input: PBMCs or T cells enriched from blood (not recorded which). Receptors were obtained from a woman aged 25 to 45 who had recovered from COVID-19.

This chain links TRBV27 with TRBJ2-7; D unresolved. V gave up 0 bases and J gave up 5 bases, with 8 bases separating them. Germline V gives CDR1 MNHEY, CDR2 SMNVEV (reference sequence). CDR3 size: 13 residues. This chain's CDR3 is CASSLSLRNEQYF. CDR3 nucleotide sequence: TGTGCCAGCAGTTTATCCCTGAGAAACGAGCAGTACTTC.

The chain employs TRBV27 and TRBJ2-7; a weak D match, TRBD2 (5 bases). Germline values: CDR1 MNHEY, CDR2 SMNVEV (reference sequence). V was shortened by 2 bases and J by 4 bases, with 9 bases between the two germline ends. This CDR3 comprises 13 residues. The CDR3 region is CASSLLTSYEQYF. The DNA for the CDR3 is TGTGCCAGCAGTTTACTCACTAGTTACGAGCAGTACTTC.

This clone was seen a handful of times. This chain connects TRBV7-2 to TRBJ2-5; TRBD2 matches 7 bases. This CDR3 is 15 amino acids long. With 3 bases clipped from V and 5 bases from J, the junction kept 9 bases outside the gene matches. Germline V gives CDR1 SGHTA, CDR2 FQGNSA. CDR3 bases: TGTGCCAGCAGCTTCCAACCGGGAGCGGGGGAGACCCAGTACTTC. This translates into CASSFQPGAGETQYF. Full variable domain (outside the CDR3, taken from reference TRBV7-2 and TRBJ2-5): GAGVSQSPSNKVTEKGKDVELRCDPISGHTALYWYRQSLGQGLEFLIYFQGNSAPDKSGLPSDRFSAERTGGSVSTLTIQRTQQEDSAVYLCASSFQPGAGETQYFGPGTRLLVL.

The genes are TRBV6-5 and TRBJ1-1; D ambiguous. Germline loops: CDR1 MNHEY, CDR2 SVGAGI. The CDR3 is 15 residues long. V was cut by 0 bases and J by 0 bases, with 8 bases left in between. CDR3 loop: CASSYSERMNTEAFF. The CDR3 region has the DNA TGTGCCAGCAGTTACTCGGAGAGGATGAACACTGAAGCTTTCTTT.

CDR3 in DNA: TGTGCCAGCAGGGTACAGGGGGGTGGAGAGACCCAGTACTTC. Translating it yields CASRVQGGGETQYF. This chain uses TRBV3-1 (or the pseudogene TRBV3-2) with TRBJ2-5; 8 nucleotides align to TRBD1. Trimming at V came to 6 bases and at J to 4 bases, leaving 7 bases not matched to a gene. CDR3 size: 14 residues. Germline V lookup: CDR1 LGHDT, CDR2 YNNKEL (reference sequence).

This rearrangement joins TRBV30 to TRBJ1-6; 9 positions match TRBD1. After removal of 2 bases from V and 7 bases from J, the junction contained 6 bases not matched to a gene. Germline V lookup: CDR1 GTSNPN, CDR2 SVGIG (reference sequence). The CDR3 loop spans 15 amino acids. In DNA, the CDR3 is TGTGCCTGGAGTACAGGGGGCCCGGGGAATTCACCCCTCCACTTT. It codes for CAWSTGGPGNSPLHF.

This sequence joins TRBV5-6 and TRBJ2-7; 7 bases map to TRBD2. CDR1 is SGHDT and CDR2 is YYEEEE in the germline V gene. The CDR3 is made up of 14 amino acids. Losses at the gene ends were 1 base for V and 9 bases for J; bases not matched to a gene: 10. The CDR3 sequence is CASSLISGGSGQYF. The CDR3 DNA reads TGTGCCAGCAGCTTGATATCGGGGGGATCTGGGCAGTACTTC. Full variable domain (remainder filled in from reference TRBV5-6 and TRBJ2-7): DAGVTQSPTHLIKTRGQQVTLRCSPKSGHDTVSWYQQALGQGPQFIFQYYEEEERQRGNFPDRFSGHQFPNYSSELNVNALLLGDSALYLCASSLISGGSGQYFGPGTRLTVT.

This clone appeared a single time. The DNA for the CDR3 is TGTGCCAGCAGCCAAATGACTAGCGGCGAGCAGTACTTC. Amino acids: CASSQMTSGEQYF. The chain carries TRBV3-1 (or the pseudogene TRBV3-2) and TRBJ2-7; 9 positions agree with TRBD2. With 2 bases clipped from V and 6 bases from J, the junction kept 2 bases outside the gene matches. In germline, CDR1 is LGHDT, CDR2 YNNKEL (reference sequence). The CDR3 sequence is 13 residues long.